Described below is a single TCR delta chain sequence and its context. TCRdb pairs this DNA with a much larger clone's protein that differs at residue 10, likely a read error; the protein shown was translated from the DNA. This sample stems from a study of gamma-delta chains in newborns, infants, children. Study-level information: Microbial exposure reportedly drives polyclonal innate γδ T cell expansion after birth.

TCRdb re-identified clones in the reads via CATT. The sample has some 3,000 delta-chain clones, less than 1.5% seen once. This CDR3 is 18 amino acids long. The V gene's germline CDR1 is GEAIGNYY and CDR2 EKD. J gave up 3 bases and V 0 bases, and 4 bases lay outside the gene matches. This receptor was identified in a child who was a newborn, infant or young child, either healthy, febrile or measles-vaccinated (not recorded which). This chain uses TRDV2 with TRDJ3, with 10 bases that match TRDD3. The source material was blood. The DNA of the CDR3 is TGTGCCTGTGACACCGGGGGATACGCCTTCTGGGACACCCGACAGATGTTTTTC. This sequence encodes CACDTGGYAFWDTRQMFF.